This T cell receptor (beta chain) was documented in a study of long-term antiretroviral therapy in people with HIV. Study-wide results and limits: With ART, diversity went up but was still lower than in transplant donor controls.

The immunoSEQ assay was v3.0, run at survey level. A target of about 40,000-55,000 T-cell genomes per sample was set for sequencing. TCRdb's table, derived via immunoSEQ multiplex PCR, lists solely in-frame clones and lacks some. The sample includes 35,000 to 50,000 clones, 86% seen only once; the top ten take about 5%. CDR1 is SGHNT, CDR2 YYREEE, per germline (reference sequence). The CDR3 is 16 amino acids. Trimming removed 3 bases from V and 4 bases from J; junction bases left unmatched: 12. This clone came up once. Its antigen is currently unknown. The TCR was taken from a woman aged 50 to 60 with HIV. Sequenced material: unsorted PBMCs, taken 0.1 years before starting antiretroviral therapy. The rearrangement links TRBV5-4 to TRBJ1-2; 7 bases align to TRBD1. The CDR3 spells CASSYRNRGLGYGYTF. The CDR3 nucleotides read TGTGCCAGCAGCTACAGAAACAGGGGTCTCGGCTATGGCTACACCTTC.